Presented here are 9 T cell receptor beta chains from one specimen sequenced in a study of cytomegalovirus exposure and HLA in healthy donors. The PCR made use of 60 Vbeta and 13 Jbeta primers. Assay used: immunoSEQ multiplex PCR; TCRdb lists only in-frame clones, some missing. The sample holds over 100,000 clones, more than 60% seen once. The sample was PBMCs. All receptors derive from a woman aged 40-49 years in good health and CMV-seropositive.

The genes are TRBV9 and TRBJ2-5; TRBD1 aligns across 7 bases. The J segment lost 7 bases and the V segment lost 3 bases, leaving 9 bases of the junction unmatched. Germline loops: CDR1 SGDLS, CDR2 YYNGEE. The CDR3 spans 14 residues. CDR3 sequence reads: CASSASGTDGTQYF. As DNA, the CDR3 is TGTGCCAGCAGCGCGTCCGGGACAGATGGGACCCAGTACTTC. Combining the CDR3 with reference TRBV9 and TRBJ2-5 gives the whole variable domain DSGVTQTPKHLITATGQRVTLRCSPRSGDLSVYWYQQSLDQGLQFLIQYYNGEERAKGNILERFSAQQFPDLHSELNLSSLELGDSALYFCASSASGTDGTQYFGPGTRLLVL.

The chain has TRBV10-1 and TRBJ2-7, with 8 bases aligning to TRBD1. CDR3 length: 14 amino acids. J lost 4 bases, V lost 6 bases, and 8 bases had no gene match. The germline V gene has CDR1 WNHNN and CDR2 SYGVQD (reference sequence). CDR3 sequence: CASSRGLLGYEQYF. The DNA of the CDR3 is TGCGCCAGCAGCAGGGGGCTACTTGGATACGAGCAGTACTTC.

Details on this clone: Likely a read error: the CDR3 ends without its conserved phenylalanine or tryptophan. Because the CDR3's place on the DNA is in doubt, the DNA is left out and the CDR3 is given as listed by TCRdb. The V and J genes are TRBV6-1 and TRBJ1-2. The CDR3 is 11 residues long, counting both termini. Germline CDR1 and CDR2: MNHNS and SASEGT. CDR3 in amino acids: CASSPAGGGLL.

DNA for the CDR3: TGTGCCTGGAGTGTGGACATGGGGAACGGTCAGCCCCAGCATTTT. Its protein product is CAWSVDMGNGQPQHF. The rearrangement joins TRBV30 to TRBJ1-5; TRBD1 is a possible D gene (5 bases). The CDR3 has 15 amino acids. Germline V gene data show CDR1 as GTSNPN and CDR2 as SVGIG (reference sequence). V lost 0 bases, J lost 6 bases, and 15 bases lay in between.

The chain uses TRBV6-4 and TRBJ2-1; D is uncertain. The length of the CDR3 is 15 residues. The V end lost 3 bases, the J end lost 0 bases, and 9 bases lay between the germline ends. CDR1 and CDR2 (germline): MRHNA, SNTAGT. In DNA, the CDR3 is TGTGCCAGCAGTGAACAGCCAGACTCCTACAATGAGCAGTTCTTC. Translation gives CASSEQPDSYNEQFF.

The chain links TRBV19 to TRBJ1-5, with 7 bases fitting TRBD1. CDR3 size: 14 residues. Germline loops: CDR1 LNHDA, CDR2 SQIVND (reference sequence). Losses at the gene ends were 5 bases for V and 2 bases for J; bases not matched to a gene: 3. DNA for the CDR3: TGTGCCAGTAGTCTCACAGGGGGCAATCAGCCCCAGCATTTT. This encodes CASSLTGGNQPQHF.

The chain carries TRBV5-4 and TRBJ1-3, with 9 nucleotides matching TRBD1. Germline values: CDR1 SGHNT, CDR2 YYREEE (reference sequence). This CDR3 is built from 16 residues. With 4 bases clipped from V and 2 bases from J, the junction kept 7 bases outside the gene matches. The CDR3 DNA is TGTGCCAGCAGCCGAGGACAGGGGCGAACTGGAAACACCATATATTTT. Translated: CASSRGQGRTGNTIYF.

This chain joins TRBV10-3 and TRBJ2-3; 15 bases fit TRBD2. The V and J ends lost 0 bases and 0 bases, in that order; junction bases with no gene match: 1. The CDR3 contains 18 residues. Germline V gene lookup returns CDR1 ENHRY and CDR2 SYGVKD. The CDR3 loop reads CAISESGLAGGSTDTQYF. The CDR3 coding sequence is TGTGCCATCAGTGAGTCGGGACTAGCGGGGGGTAGCACAGATACGCAGTATTTT.

V gene TRBV28 combines with J gene TRBJ1-1; D call uncertain. This CDR3 is 13 amino acids long. In germline, CDR1 is MDHEN, CDR2 SYDVKM. V lost 7 bases, J lost 2 bases, and 11 bases lay in between. In DNA form, the CDR3 reads TGTGCCAGCACGCGAGTCGGTAACACTGAAGCTTTCTTT. Protein: CASTRVGNTEAFF. Looking up the rest from reference TRBV28 and TRBJ1-1 gives the full variable domain: DVKVTQSSRYLVKRTGEKVFLECVQDMDHENMFWYRQDPGLGLRLIYFSYDVKMKEKGDIPEGYSVSREKKERFSLILESASTNQTSMYLCASTRVGNTEAFFGQGTRLTVV.